This record concerns one T cell receptor (beta chain) sequence. These data originate in a study of blood T cell repertoires in COVID-19. As for the study in general: Italy, Spain and the United States were the sources of the convalescent and acute COVID-19 samples. PBMCs, B-cell-depleted T cells, or T cells provided the cDNA or gDNA that made up the material.

The CDR3 is 15 residues long. The germline gives CDR1 ENHRY, CDR2 SYGVKD. V was cut by 2 bases and J by 1 base, with 9 bases left in between. Source study methods: Reference gene primers were amplified, and this amplification served to estimate nucleated cell counts. Method: immunoSEQ multiplex PCR; TCRdb's copy keeps in-frame clones and lacks some. V and J calls and clone size are as listed in that table; D and trimming were resolved from the DNA. The sample consists of 200,000 to 250,000 clones, 65% to 90% of them appearing once. Sequencing input: peripheral blood. The V and J genes are TRBV10-3 and TRBJ1-5; possible D gene TRBD1, 5 bases. The receptor comes from a man aged 45-65 years with acute or convalescent COVID-19. CDR3 residues: CAISEGARSNQPQHF. CDR3 bases: TGTGCCATCAGTGAGGGGGCTCGAAGCAATCAGCCCCAGCATTTT.